This TCR beta chain was documented in a study of T cells in Graves' hyperthyroidism and ophthalmopathy. This clonotype was counted only a few times. RNA transcripts yielded amplified TCR beta CDR3 regions. HTBI primers drove first-round RT-PCR of the TCR CDR3. MiXCR, run by TCRdb on the multiplex PCR reads, gives a single entry per CDR3 protein. The sample has 470,000 or so distinct CDR3 sequences, roughly 20% seen once. The CDR3 is 16 amino acids. The V gene's germline CDR1 is MNHEY and CDR2 SVGAGI. The V and J ends lost 0 bases and 6 bases, in that order; junction bases with no gene match: 4. This TCR came from a man aged 18 to 29 with Graves' hyperthyroidism. Sequencing was done on a sample of blood. This chain joins TRBV6-5 and TRBJ2-2; 10 nucleotides agree with TRBD1. CDR3 in DNA: TGTGCCAGCAGTTACTCGACAGGGGGCGCCTCCGGGGAGCTGTTTTTT. It yields the protein CASSYSTGGASGELFF.